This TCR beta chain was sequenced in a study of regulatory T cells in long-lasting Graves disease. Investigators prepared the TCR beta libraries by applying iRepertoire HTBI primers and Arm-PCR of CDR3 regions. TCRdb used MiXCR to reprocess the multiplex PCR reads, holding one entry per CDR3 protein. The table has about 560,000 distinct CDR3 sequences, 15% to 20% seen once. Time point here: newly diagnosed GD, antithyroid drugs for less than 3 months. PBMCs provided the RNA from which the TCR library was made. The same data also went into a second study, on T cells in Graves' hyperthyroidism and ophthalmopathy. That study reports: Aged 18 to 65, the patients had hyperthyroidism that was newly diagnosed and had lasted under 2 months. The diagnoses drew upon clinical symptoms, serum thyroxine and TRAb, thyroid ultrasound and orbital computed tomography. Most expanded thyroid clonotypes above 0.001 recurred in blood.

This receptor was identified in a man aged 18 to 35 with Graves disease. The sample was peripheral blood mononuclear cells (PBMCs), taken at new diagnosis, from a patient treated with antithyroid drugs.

The CDR3 nucleotides are TGTGCCGTCCGGACTGCCTACGAGCAGTACTTC. It specifies CAVRTAYEQYF. This rearrangement joins TRBV7-2 to TRBJ2-7, with D tentatively TRBD2 (5 bases). The V gene lost 11 bases and the J gene lost 2 bases, with 10 bases spanning the gap. CDR3 size: 11 residues. Germline V CDR1 and CDR2: SGHTA, FQGNSA. Full variable domain (missing parts from reference TRBV7-2 and TRBJ2-7): GAGVSQSPSNKVTEKGKDVELRCDPISGHTALYWYRQSLGQGLEFLIYFQGNSAPDKSGLPSDRFSAERTGGSVSTLTIQRTQQEDSAVYLCAVRTAYEQYFGPGTRLTVT.